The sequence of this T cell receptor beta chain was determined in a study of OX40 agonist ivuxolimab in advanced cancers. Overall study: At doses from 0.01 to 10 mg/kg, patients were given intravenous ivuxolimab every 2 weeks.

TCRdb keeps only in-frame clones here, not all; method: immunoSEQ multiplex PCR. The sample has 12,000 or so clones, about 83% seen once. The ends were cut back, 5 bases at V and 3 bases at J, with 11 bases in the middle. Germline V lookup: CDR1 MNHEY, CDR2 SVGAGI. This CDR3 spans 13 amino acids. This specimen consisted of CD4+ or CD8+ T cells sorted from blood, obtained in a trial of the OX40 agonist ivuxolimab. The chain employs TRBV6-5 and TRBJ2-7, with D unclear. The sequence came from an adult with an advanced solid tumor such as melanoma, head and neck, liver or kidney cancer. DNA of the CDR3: TGTGCCAGCAGTCCCAGCACCCTCTACGAGCAGTACTTC. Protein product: CASSPSTLYEQYF.